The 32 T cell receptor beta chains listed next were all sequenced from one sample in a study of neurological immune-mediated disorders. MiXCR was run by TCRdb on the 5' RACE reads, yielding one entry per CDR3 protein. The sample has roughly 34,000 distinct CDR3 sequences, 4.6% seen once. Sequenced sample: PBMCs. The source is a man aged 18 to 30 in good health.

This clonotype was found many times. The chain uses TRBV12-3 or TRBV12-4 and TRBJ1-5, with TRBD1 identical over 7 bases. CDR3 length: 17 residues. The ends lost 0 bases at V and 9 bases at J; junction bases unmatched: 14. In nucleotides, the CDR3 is TGTGCCAGCAGTTTAGCGCACGACAGGGCGCCCCTGTGGCCCCAGCATTTT. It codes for CASSLAHDRAPLWPQHF.

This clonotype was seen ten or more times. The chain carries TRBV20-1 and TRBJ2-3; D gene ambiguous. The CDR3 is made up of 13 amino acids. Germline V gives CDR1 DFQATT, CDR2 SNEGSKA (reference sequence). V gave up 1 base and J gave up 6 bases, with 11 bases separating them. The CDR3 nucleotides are TGCAGTGCTAGAGTGTCAGCCGGTGATACGCAGTATTTT. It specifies CSARVSAGDTQYF.

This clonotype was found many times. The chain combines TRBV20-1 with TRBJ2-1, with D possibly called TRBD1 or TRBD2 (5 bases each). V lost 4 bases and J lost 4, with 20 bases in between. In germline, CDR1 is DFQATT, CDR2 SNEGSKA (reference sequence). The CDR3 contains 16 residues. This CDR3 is CSATRIPGTTYNEQFF. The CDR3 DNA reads TGCAGTGCTACTCGAATCCCCGGGACGACGTACAATGAGCAGTTCTTC.

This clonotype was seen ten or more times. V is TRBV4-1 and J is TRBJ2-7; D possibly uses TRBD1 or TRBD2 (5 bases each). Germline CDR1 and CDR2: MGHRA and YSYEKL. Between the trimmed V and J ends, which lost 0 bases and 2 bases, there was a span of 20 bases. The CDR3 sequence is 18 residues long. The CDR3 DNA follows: TGCGCCAGCAGCCAAGATCCCCCCGGGGCCTTCTACACCTACGAGCAGTACTTC. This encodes CASSQDPPGAFYTYEQYF.

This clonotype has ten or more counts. CDR3 loop: CSARDLNRGLVNTEAFF. CDR3 nucleotides: TGCAGTGCTAGAGATCTAAACAGGGGGCTCGTGAACACTGAAGCTTTCTTT. This chain links TRBV20-1 with TRBJ1-1, with 9 bases aligning to TRBD1. This CDR3 is built from 17 residues. Germline V CDR1 and CDR2: DFQATT, SNEGSKA (reference sequence). V trimming: 0 bases; J trimming: 0 bases; junction bases outside the gene matches: 8.

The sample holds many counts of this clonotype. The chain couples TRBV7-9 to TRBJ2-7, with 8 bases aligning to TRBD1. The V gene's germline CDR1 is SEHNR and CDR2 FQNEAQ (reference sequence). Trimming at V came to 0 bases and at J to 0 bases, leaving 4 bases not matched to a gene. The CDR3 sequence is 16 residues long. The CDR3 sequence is CASSLAQGEISYEQYF. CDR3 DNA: TGTGCCAGCAGCTTAGCACAGGGGGAAATCTCCTACGAGCAGTACTTC.

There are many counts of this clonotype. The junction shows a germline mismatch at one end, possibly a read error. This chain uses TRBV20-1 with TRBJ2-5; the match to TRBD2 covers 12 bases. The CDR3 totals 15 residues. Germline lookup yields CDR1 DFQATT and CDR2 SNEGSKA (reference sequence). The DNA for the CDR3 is TGCAGTGCGAGAGGACTAGCGGGGCTCGAGGAGACCCAGTACTTC. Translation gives CSARGLAGLEETQYF.

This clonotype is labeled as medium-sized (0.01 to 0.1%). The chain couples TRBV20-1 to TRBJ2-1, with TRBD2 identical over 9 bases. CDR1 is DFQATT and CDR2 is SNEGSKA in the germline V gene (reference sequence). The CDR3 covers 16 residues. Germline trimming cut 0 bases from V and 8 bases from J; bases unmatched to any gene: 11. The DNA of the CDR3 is TGCAGTGCTAGAGACCTACCGGGACTAGCATTCCATGAGCAGTTCTTC. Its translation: CSARDLPGLAFHEQFF.

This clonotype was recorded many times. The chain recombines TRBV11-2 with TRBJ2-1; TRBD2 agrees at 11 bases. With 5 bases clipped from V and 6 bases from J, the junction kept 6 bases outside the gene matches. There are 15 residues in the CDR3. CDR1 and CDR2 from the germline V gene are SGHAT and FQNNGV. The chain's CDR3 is CASSVSGGAVNEQFF. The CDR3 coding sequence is TGTGCCAGCAGCGTTAGCGGGGGGGCCGTCAATGAGCAGTTCTTC.

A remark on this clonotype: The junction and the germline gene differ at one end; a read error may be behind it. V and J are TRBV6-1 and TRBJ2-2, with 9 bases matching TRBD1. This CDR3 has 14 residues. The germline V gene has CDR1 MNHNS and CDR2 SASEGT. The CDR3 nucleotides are TGTGACAGCGGGACAGGGATGTACACCGGGGAGCTGTTTTTT. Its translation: CDSGTGMYTGELFF.

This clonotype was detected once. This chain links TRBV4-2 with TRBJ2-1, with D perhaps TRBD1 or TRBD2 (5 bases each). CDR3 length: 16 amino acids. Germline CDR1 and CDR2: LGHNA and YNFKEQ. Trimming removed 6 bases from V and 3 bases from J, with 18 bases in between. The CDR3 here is CASSQQSGGVYNEQFF. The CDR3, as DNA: TGTGCCAGCAGTCAACAAAGTGGGGGAGTCTACAATGAGCAGTTCTTC.

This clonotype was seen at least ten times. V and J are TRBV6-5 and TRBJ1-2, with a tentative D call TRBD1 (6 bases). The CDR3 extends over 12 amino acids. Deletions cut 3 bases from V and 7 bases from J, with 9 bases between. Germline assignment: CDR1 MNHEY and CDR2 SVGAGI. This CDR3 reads CASSYGGSGYTF. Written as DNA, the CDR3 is TGTGCCAGCAGTTATGGGGGCTCTGGCTACACCTTC.

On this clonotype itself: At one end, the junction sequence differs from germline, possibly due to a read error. For the CDR3, the DNA is TGTGCCATCAGCTTACAGGGGGCGAACCCCGGGGAGCTGTTTTTT. Amino acid sequence: CAISLQGANPGELFF. V is TRBV10-3 and J is TRBJ2-2, with 9 nucleotides matching TRBD1. Germline V gene data show CDR1 as ENHRY and CDR2 as SYGVKD. This CDR3 is 15 amino acids long.

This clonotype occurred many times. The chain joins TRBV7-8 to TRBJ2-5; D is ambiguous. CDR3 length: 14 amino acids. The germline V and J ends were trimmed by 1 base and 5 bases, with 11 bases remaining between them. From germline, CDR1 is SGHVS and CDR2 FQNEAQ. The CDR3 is CASSLGATRETQYF. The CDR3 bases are TGTGCCAGCAGCTTAGGGGCCACTCGGGAGACCCAGTACTTC.

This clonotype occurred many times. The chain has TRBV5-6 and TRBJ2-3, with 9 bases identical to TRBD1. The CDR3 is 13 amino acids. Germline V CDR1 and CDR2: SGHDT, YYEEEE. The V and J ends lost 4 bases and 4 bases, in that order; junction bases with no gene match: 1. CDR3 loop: CASSRTGADTQYF. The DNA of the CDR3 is TGTGCCAGCAGCAGGACAGGGGCAGATACGCAGTATTTT.

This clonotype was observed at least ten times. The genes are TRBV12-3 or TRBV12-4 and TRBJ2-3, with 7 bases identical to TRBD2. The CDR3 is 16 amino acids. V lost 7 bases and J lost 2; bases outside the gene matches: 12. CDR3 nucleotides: TGTGCCAGCACTCCCGGGACTACCACCTTCACAGATACGCAGTATTTT. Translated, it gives CASTPGTTTFTDTQYF.

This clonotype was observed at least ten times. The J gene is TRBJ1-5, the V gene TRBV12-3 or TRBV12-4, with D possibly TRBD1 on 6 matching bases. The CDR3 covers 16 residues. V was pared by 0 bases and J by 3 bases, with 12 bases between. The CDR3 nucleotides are TGTGCCAGCAGTTTAGCTACAGGGTTGGACAATCAGCCCCAGCATTTT. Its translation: CASSLATGLDNQPQHF.

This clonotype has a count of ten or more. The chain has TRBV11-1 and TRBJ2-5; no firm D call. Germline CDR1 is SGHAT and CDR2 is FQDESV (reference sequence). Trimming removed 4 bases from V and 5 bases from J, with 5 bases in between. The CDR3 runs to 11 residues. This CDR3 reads CASSSIETQYF. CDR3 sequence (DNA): TGTGCCAGCAGCTCCATCGAGACCCAGTACTTC.

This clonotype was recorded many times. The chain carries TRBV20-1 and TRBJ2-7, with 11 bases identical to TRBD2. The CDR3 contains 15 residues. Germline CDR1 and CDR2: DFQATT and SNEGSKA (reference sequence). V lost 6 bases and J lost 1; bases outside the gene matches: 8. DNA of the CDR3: TGCAGTGCGGGGGACTCTAGCGGGGGGTCCTACGAGCAGTACTTC. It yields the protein CSAGDSSGGSYEQYF.

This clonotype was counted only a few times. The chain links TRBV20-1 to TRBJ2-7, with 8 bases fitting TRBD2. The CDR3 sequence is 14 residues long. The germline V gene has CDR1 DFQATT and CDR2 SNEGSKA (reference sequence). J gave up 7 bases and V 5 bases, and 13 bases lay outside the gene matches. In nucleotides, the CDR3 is TGCAGTGCTCCGGGGGGGACGGTGATTGAGGAGCAGTACTTC. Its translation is CSAPGGTVIEEQYF.

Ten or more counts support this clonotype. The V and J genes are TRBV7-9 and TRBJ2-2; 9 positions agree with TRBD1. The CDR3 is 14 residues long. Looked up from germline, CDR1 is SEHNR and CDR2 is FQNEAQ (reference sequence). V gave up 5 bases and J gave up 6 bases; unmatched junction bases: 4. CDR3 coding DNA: TGTGCCAGCAGCGGGAACAGGGGGCCCGGGGAGCTGTTTTTT. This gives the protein CASSGNRGPGELFF.

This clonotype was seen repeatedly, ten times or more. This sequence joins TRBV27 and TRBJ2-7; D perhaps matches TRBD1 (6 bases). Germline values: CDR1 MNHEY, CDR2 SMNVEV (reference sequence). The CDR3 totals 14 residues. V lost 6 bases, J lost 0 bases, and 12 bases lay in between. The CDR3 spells CASRLQGDSYEQYF. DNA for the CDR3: TGTGCCAGCAGGCTACAGGGAGACTCCTACGAGCAGTACTTC.

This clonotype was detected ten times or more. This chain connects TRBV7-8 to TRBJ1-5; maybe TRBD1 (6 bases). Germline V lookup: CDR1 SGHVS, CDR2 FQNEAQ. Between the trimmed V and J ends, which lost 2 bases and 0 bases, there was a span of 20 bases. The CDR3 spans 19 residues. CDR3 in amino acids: CASSLTPRRDMGSNQPQHF. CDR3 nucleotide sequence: TGTGCCAGCAGCTTAACCCCCCGCAGGGACATGGGTAGCAATCAGCCCCAGCATTTT.

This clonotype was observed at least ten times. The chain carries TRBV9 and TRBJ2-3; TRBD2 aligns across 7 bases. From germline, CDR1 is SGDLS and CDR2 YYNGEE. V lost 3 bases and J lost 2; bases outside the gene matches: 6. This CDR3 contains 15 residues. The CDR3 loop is CASSASGVYTDTQYF. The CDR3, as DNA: TGTGCCAGCAGCGCCAGCGGGGTGTACACAGATACGCAGTATTTT. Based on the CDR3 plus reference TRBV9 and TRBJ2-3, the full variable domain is DSGVTQTPKHLITATGQRVTLRCSPRSGDLSVYWYQQSLDQGLQFLIQYYNGEERAKGNILERFSAQQFPDLHSELNLSSLELGDSALYFCASSASGVYTDTQYFGPGTRLTVL.

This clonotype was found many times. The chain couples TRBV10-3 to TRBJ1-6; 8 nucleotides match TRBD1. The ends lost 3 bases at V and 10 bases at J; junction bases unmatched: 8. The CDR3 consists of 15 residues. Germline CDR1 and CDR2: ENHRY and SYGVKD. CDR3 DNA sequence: TGTGCCATCAGTGACACAACAGGGGGGCAATCACCCCTCCACTTT. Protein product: CAISDTTGGQSPLHF.

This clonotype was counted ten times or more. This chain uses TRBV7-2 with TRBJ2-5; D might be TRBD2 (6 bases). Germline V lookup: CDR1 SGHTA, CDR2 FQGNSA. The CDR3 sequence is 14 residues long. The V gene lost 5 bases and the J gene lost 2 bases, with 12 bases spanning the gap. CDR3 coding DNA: TGTGCCAGCAGCCCAGTGGCGGGACAAGAGACCCAGTACTTC. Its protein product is CASSPVAGQETQYF.

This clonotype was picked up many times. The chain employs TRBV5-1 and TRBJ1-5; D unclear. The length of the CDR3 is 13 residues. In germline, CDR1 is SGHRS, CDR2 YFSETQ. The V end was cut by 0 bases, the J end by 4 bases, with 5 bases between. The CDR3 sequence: CASSLAPNQPQHF. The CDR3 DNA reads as TGCGCCAGCAGCTTGGCCCCGAATCAGCCCCAGCATTTT.

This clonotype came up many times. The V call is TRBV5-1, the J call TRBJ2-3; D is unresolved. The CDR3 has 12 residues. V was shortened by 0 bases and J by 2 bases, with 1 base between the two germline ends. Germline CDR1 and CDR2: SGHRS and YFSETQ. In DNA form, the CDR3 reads TGCGCCAGCAGCTTGGCCACAGATACGCAGTATTTT. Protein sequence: CASSLATDTQYF.

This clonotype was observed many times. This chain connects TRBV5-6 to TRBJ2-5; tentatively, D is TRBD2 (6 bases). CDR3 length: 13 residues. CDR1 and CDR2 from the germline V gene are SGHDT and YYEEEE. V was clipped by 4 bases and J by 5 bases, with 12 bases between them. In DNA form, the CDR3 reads TGTGCCAGCAGCATGACTAGTGCGGAGACCCAGTACTTC. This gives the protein CASSMTSAETQYF.

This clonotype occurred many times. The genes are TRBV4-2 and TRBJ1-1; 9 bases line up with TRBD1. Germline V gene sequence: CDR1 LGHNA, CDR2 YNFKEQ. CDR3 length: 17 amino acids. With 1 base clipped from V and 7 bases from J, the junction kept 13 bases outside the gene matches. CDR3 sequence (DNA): TGTGCCAGCAGCCAAGTGGCCTTCGGGGGACAGGGAGGTGAAGCTTTCTTT. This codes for CASSQVAFGGQGGEAFF.

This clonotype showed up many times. The CDR3 DNA sequence: TGCGCCAGCAGCCCATCGCAGGGCACAAACTATGGCTACACCTTC. Its translation is CASSPSQGTNYGYTF. The chain recombines TRBV5-1 with TRBJ1-2; tentatively, D is TRBD1 (5 bases). The V end was cut by 4 bases, the J end by 2 bases, with 15 bases between. The CDR3 contains 15 residues. CDR1 SGHRS and CDR2 YFSETQ come from the germline V gene.

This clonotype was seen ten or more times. DNA for the CDR3: TGCAGCGTTGTCGGAGGGGGCTCCTCTGGGGCCAACGTCCTGACTTTC. Translation: CSVVGGGSSGANVLTF. V and J are TRBV29-1 and TRBJ2-6; maybe TRBD1 (7 bases). The V and J ends lost 4 bases and 0 bases respectively, with 13 bases between them. This CDR3 has 16 amino acids. Germline V gene data show CDR1 as SQVTM and CDR2 as ANQGSEA. The full variable domain, completed using reference TRBV29-1 and TRBJ2-6, is SAVISQKPSRDICQRGTSLTIQCQVDSQVTMMFWYRQQPGQSLTLIATANQGSEATYESGFVIDKFPISRPNLTFSTLTVSNMSPEDSSIYLCSVVGGGSSGANVLTFGAGSRLTVL.